The 6 T cell receptor beta chains given below trace back to one sample, sequenced in a study of T cell responses to AZD1222 COVID-19 vaccine. Method: immunoSEQ multiplex PCR; TCRdb's copy keeps in-frame clones and lacks some. The sample has over 100,000 clones, about 94% seen once. Sequencing used peripheral blood, obtained on day 0 of AZD1222 vaccination. These receptors originate from an adult in good health.

This chain connects TRBV29-1 to TRBJ2-7, with 10 bases lining up with TRBD2. Looked up from germline, CDR1 is SQVTM and CDR2 is ANQGSEA. After removal of 6 bases from V and 2 bases from J, the junction contained 1 base not matched to a gene. The CDR3 has 12 residues. The CDR3 coding sequence is TGCAGCGTACTAGCGGGGACCTACGAGCAGTACTTC. Amino acids: CSVLAGTYEQYF.

This chain joins TRBV5-1 and TRBJ2-1; 11 nucleotides line up with TRBD2. The length of the CDR3 is 16 residues. Germline CDR1 reads SGHRS; CDR2 reads YFSETQ. Germline trimming cut 2 bases from V and 10 bases from J; bases unmatched to any gene: 11. In DNA, the CDR3 is TGCGCCAGCAGCTTTGGATTAGCGGGAGGGCGGGAGGAGCAGTTCTTC. Protein sequence: CASSFGLAGGREEQFF.

The chain uses TRBV15 and TRBJ1-2; 7 bases are shared with TRBD1. The CDR3 is 15 amino acids. From germline, CDR1 is LNHNV and CDR2 YYDKDF (reference sequence). The V segment lost 2 bases and the J segment 1 base; nucleotides outside the gene matches: 4. For the CDR3, the DNA is TGTGCCACCAGCAGAAGGACAGGAGATAACTATGGCTACACCTTC. Encoded protein: CATSRRTGDNYGYTF. The full variable domain, with the rest looked up from reference TRBV15 and TRBJ1-2, is DAMVIQNPRYQVTQFGKPVTLSCSQTLNHNVMYWYQQKSSQAPKLLFHYYDKDFNNEADTPDNFQSRRPNTSFCFLDIRSPGLGDTAMYLCATSRRTGDNYGYTFGSGTRLTVV.

The V and J genes are TRBV5-4 and TRBJ1-2; the D is unclear. The V end was cut by 0 bases, the J end by 4 bases, with 7 bases between. Germline CDR1 reads SGHNT; CDR2 reads YYREEE (reference sequence). The CDR3 has 13 amino acids. The CDR3 protein is CASSLGPVYGYTF. In nucleotides, the CDR3 is TGTGCCAGCAGCTTGGGACCGGTCTATGGCTACACCTTC.

V and J are TRBV29-1 and TRBJ2-2; no clear D gene. The CDR3 is made up of 13 amino acids. With 5 bases removed from V and 1 base from J, the gap between germline ends came to 8 bases. Looked up from germline, CDR1 is SQVTM and CDR2 is ANQGSEA. DNA for the CDR3: TGCAGCGTTTTTACGGGGAACACCGGGGAGCTGTTTTTT. It is translated as CSVFTGNTGELFF.

The V call is TRBV9, the J call TRBJ1-4, with TRBD1 matching 9 bases. The ends lost 3 bases at V and 8 bases at J; junction bases unmatched: 8. The V gene's germline CDR1 is SGDLS and CDR2 YYNGEE. There are 15 residues in the CDR3. The DNA for the CDR3 is TGTGCCAGCAGCGAAGGAATACAGGGGGCGGAAAAACTGTTTTTT. This codes for CASSEGIQGAEKLFF.